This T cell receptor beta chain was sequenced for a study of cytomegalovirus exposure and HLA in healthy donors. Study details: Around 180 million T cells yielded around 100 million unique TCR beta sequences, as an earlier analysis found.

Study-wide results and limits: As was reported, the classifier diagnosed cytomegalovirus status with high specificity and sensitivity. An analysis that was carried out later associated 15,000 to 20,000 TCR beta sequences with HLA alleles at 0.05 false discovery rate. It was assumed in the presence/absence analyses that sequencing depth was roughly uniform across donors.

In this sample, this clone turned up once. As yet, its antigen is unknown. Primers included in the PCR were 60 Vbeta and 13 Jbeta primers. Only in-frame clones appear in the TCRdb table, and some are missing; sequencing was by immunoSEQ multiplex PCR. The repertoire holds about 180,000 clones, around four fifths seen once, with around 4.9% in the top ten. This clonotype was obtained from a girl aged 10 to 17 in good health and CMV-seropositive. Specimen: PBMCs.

CDR3 sequence reads: CASSPHRSSGANVLTF. The CDR3 DNA sequence: TGTGCCAGCAGTCCACACCGCTCATCCGGGGCCAACGTCCTGACTTTC. The chain carries TRBV27 and TRBJ2-6, with no clear D. Germline V gives CDR1 MNHEY, CDR2 SMNVEV (reference sequence). This CDR3 has 16 residues. The germline V and J ends were trimmed by 5 bases and 4 bases, with 15 bases remaining between them.